A selection of T cell receptor beta chains follows, all from one sample in a study of CD8+ T cells in alopecia areata. Clones were sequenced by immunoSEQ multiplex PCR, and TCRdb holds only the in-frame ones, with some missing. The sample contains about 130,000 clones, approximately 49% of which appear only once. Source: CD8+ T cells sorted from blood, taken at week 0. The receptors stem from a human donor with alopecia areata. CDR3s include the opening cysteine and the closing phenylalanine or tryptophan. D genes are given only for firm matches. A row's size may be missing; if present it is once, few, many or a size class.

clone size | J gene | D gene | V gene | CDR3 protein | CDR3 DNA
once | TRBJ2-5 | NA | TRBV6-5 | CASSYFDSQETQYF | TGTGCCAGCAGTTACTTCGACAGCCAAGAGACCCAGTACTTC
NA | TRBJ1-2 | NA | TRBV29-1 | CSGEVGAHGYTF | TGCAGCGGGGAGGTTGGTGCCCATGGCTACACCTTC
NA | TRBJ2-3 | NA | TRBV29-1 | CSVPTGPTDTQYF | TGCAGCGTTCCGACAGGACCCACAGATACGCAGTATTTT
NA | TRBJ2-5 | NA | TRBV11-2 | CASSLGGTQETQYF | TGTGCCAGCAGCTTAGGGGGCACCCAAGAGACCCAGTACTTC
NA | TRBJ2-7 | TRBD1 | TRBV6-5 | CASGYRGNFYEQYF | TGTGCCAGCGGCTACAGGGGAAACTTCTACGAGCAGTACTTC
few | TRBJ2-5 | NA | TRBV25-1 | CASSASDSQETQYF | TGTGCCAGCAGTGCATCGGACAGCCAAGAGACCCAGTACTTC
NA | TRBJ1-1 | NA | TRBV5-1 | CASSPETGQNTEAFF | TGCGCCAGCAGCCCCGAGACAGGTCAGAACACTGAAGCTTTCTTT
NA | TRBJ1-1 | NA | TRBV5-6 | CASSGRSMNTEAFF | TGTGCCAGCAGCGGCCGGAGCATGAACACTGAAGCTTTCTTT
NA | TRBJ2-7 | TRBD1 | TRBV5-6 | CASSAGTGLYEQYF | TGTGCCAGCAGCGCCGGGACAGGGTTATACGAGCAGTACTTC
NA | TRBJ2-1 | TRBD1 | TRBV9 | CASSRDRGRNNEQFF | TGTGCCAGCAGCCGTGACAGGGGGCGGAACAATGAGCAGTTCTTC
NA | TRBJ2-5 | NA | TRBV6-5 | CASRPDLGETQYF | TGTGCCAGCAGGCCAGACTTAGGGGAGACCCAGTACTTC
few | TRBJ2-3 | TRBD2 | TRBV10-2 | CASSGTSLDTQYF | TGCGCCAGCAGTGGGACTAGCTTGGATACGCAGTATTTT
NA | TRBJ1-6 | NA | TRBV7-2 | CASSLGTGSPLHF | TGTGCCAGCAGCCTTGGAACCGGTTCACCCCTCCACTTT
few | TRBJ1-5 | NA | TRBV6-1 | CASSDSGSNQPQHF | TGTGCCAGCAGTGATTCAGGGAGCAATCAGCCCCAGCATTTT
NA | TRBJ2-4 | TRBD1 | TRBV9 | CASSTGQGIEQYF | TGTGCCAGCAGCACGGGACAGGGGATTGAGCAGTACTTC
NA | TRBJ2-6 | NA | TRBV27 | CASSYSTVSLHLSGANVLTF | TGTGCCAGCAGTTACTCGACAGTCAGCCTGCACCTCTCTGGGGCCAACGTCCTGACTTTC
few | TRBJ1-5 | NA | TRBV19 | CASSITGSNQPQHF | TGTGCCAGTAGTATAACGGGGAGCAATCAGCCCCAGCATTTT
NA | TRBJ2-7 | NA | TRBV11-2 | CASSLGISKPYF | TGTGCCAGCAGCCTCGGGATCTCCAAACCGTACTTC
many | TRBJ2-1 | TRBD2 | TRBV30 | CAWSVLAGGYNEQFF | TGTGCCTGGAGTGTACTAGCGGGGGGCTACAATGAGCAGTTCTTC
NA | TRBJ1-1 | NA | TRBV25-1 | CASSDPWTEAFF | TGTGCCAGCAGTGATCCTTGGACTGAAGCTTTCTTT
few | TRBJ1-3 | NA | TRBV9 | CASSVEVGGGNTIYF | TGTGCCAGCAGCGTAGAGGTAGGAGGAGGAAACACCATATATTTT
few | TRBJ1-6 | TRBD1 | TRBV19 | CASKTGANSPLHF | TGTGCCAGTAAGACAGGGGCCAATTCACCCCTCCACTTT
few | TRBJ2-5 | NA | TRBV29-1 | CSVEGGDYQETQYF | TGCAGCGTTGAAGGGGGGGACTACCAAGAGACCCAGTACTTC
few | TRBJ2-5 | NA | TRBV7-8 | CASSLRGGARETQYF | TGTGCCAGCAGCTTAAGGGGGGGGGCCCGGGAGACCCAGTACTTC
NA | TRBJ1-1 | NA | TRBV6-5 | CASSYSGATFDTEAFF | TGTGCCAGCAGTTACTCGGGGGCCACCTTTGACACTGAAGCTTTCTTT
NA | TRBJ1-1 | TRBD1 | TRBV5-1 | CASSLDRGEVNTEAFF | TGCGCCAGCAGCTTGGACAGGGGAGAGGTGAACACTGAAGCTTTCTTT
once | TRBJ1-5 | NA | TRBV2 | CASSPTPDSNQPQHF | TGTGCCAGCAGCCCCACCCCAGATAGCAATCAGCCCCAGCATTTT
NA | TRBJ2-6 | NA | TRBV6-5 | CASSYSRGLGANVLTF | TGTGCCAGCAGTTACTCGCGAGGGCTCGGGGCCAACGTCCTGACTTTC
few | TRBJ2-7 | NA | TRBV7-8 | CASSLTGPTLEQYF | TGTGCCAGCAGCTTAACCGGACCTACCCTCGAGCAGTACTTC
NA | TRBJ2-7 | NA | TRBV29-1 | CSVVWRFSYEQYF | TGCAGCGTTGTTTGGCGGTTCTCCTACGAGCAGTACTTC
NA | TRBJ2-5 | NA | TRBV29-1 | CSVERPRGLAQEAQYF | TGCAGCGTTGAACGACCGCGGGGGCTGGCCCAAGAGGCCCAGTACTTC
few | TRBJ2-1 | NA | TRBV5-1 | CASSDELAIYNEQFF | TGCGCCAGCAGCGACGAGCTAGCGATCTACAATGAGCAGTTCTTC
NA | TRBJ2-5 | NA | TRBV13 | CASSSHTGFETQYF | TGTGCCAGCAGCTCTCATACAGGGTTTGAGACCCAGTACTTC
few | TRBJ1-1 | TRBD1 | TRBV4-1 | CASSQFPGQGSDGEAFF | TGCGCCAGCAGCCAGTTCCCGGGACAGGGTTCGGACGGTGAAGCTTTCTTT
NA | TRBJ1-2 | NA | TRBV9 | CASSLTPVGMNYGYTF | TGTGCCAGCAGCCTCACCCCCGTGGGGATGAACTATGGCTACACCTTC
once | TRBJ2-7 | NA | TRBV29-1 | CSVEPQAGSYEQYF | TGCAGCGTTGAACCCCAGGCAGGGTCCTACGAGCAGTACTTC
NA | TRBJ1-6 | NA | TRBV30 | CAGGVELNSPLHF | TGTGCCGGAGGAGTGGAATTGAATTCACCCCTCCACTTT